The 25 T cell receptor beta chains listed next were all sequenced from one sample in a study of radiotherapy plus CTLA-4 blockade in lung cancer. The method was immunoSEQ multiplex PCR; TCRdb's version includes in-frame clones alone and lacks a portion of them. The table shows approximately 77,000 clones, with 70% to 85% occurring only once. Sequences were derived from peripheral blood, sampled from a patient treated with radiotherapy plus ipilimumab. Source of these receptors: a human donor with non-small cell lung cancer who had stable disease on radiotherapy plus ipilimumab.

The genes are TRBV5-8 and TRBJ2-3; no reliable D call. Trimming left V 0 bases short and J 8 bases short, with 7 bases between. This CDR3 is built from 12 residues. CDR1 SGHTS and CDR2 YDEGEE come from the germline V gene. CDR3 region: CASSLGFGTQYF. DNA of the CDR3: TGTGCCAGCAGCTTGGGGTTTGGTACGCAGTATTTT. The whole variable domain, remainder taken from reference TRBV5-8 and TRBJ2-3, is EAGVTQSPTHLIKTRGQQATLRCSPISGHTSVYWYQQALGLGLQFLLWYDEGEERNRGNFPPRFSGRQFPNYSSELNVNALELEDSALYLCASSLGFGTQYFGPGTRLTVL.

The V call is TRBV27, the J call TRBJ2-5, with TRBD1 matching 8 bases. CDR1 and CDR2 (germline): MNHEY, SMNVEV (reference sequence). The length of the CDR3 is 14 residues. After removal of 6 bases from V and 5 bases from J, the junction contained 8 bases not matched to a gene. The CDR3, as DNA: TGTGCCAGCAGCCGCCGGACAGGGAAGGAGACCCAGTACTTC. Translation: CASSRRTGKETQYF.

The gene calls are TRBV7-2 and TRBJ1-5, with D perhaps matching TRBD1 (5 bases). Germline lookup yields CDR1 SGHTA and CDR2 FQGNSA. Trimming pared 4 bases from V and 0 bases from J, leaving 10 bases between. The CDR3 spans 15 residues. CDR3 DNA sequence: TGTGCCAGCAGCTCCGGGGGTAGTAGCAATCAGCCCCAGCATTTT. Translation: CASSSGGSSNQPQHF.

This chain connects TRBV30 to TRBJ2-7; TRBD1 matches at 7 bases. The CDR3 covers 12 residues. V lost 3 bases and J lost 5; bases outside the gene matches: 4. CDR1 is GTSNPN, CDR2 SVGIG, per germline (reference sequence). The CDR3 coding sequence is TGTGCCTGGAGCGACAGGGTCCACGAGCAGTACTTC. It yields the protein CAWSDRVHEQYF.

This chain uses TRBV19 with TRBJ1-2; unclear D gene. V dropped 0 bases and J dropped 4 bases, with 12 bases sitting between them. The germline V gene encodes CDR1 LNHDA and CDR2 SQIVND (reference sequence). The length of the CDR3 is 15 residues. The CDR3 region is CASSIDEGKIYGYTF. CDR3 sequence (DNA): TGTGCCAGTAGTATAGATGAAGGGAAAATCTATGGCTACACCTTC.

This sequence joins TRBV9 and TRBJ1-1, with a tentative D call TRBD1 (5 bases). The germline V gene encodes CDR1 SGDLS and CDR2 YYNGEE. The CDR3 extends over 15 amino acids. V lost 0 bases, J lost 3 bases, and 12 bases lay in between. CDR3 sequence: CASSVGWGGDTEAFF. Here the CDR3 DNA reads TGTGCCAGCAGCGTAGGCTGGGGGGGAGACACTGAAGCTTTCTTT. The full variable domain, rest sourced from reference TRBV9 and TRBJ1-1, is DSGVTQTPKHLITATGQRVTLRCSPRSGDLSVYWYQQSLDQGLQFLIQYYNGEERAKGNILERFSAQQFPDLHSELNLSSLELGDSALYFCASSVGWGGDTEAFFGQGTRLTVV.

V gene TRBV2 combines with J gene TRBJ1-1, with 8 bases aligning to TRBD1. The CDR3 has 15 residues. CDR1 and CDR2 (germline): SNHLY, FYNNEI. Losses at the gene ends were 1 base for V and 0 bases for J; bases not matched to a gene: 1. CDR3 bases: TGTGCCAGCAGTGAAGGACAGGGGATGAACACTGAAGCTTTCTTT. Protein product: CASSEGQGMNTEAFF.

This chain joins TRBV5-5 and TRBJ2-7; D is uncertain. V was clipped by 0 bases and J by 0 bases, with 13 bases between them. Per germline, CDR1 SGHKS and CDR2 YYEKEE (reference sequence). The CDR3 totals 16 residues. The CDR3 coding sequence is TGTGCCAGCAGCTTGGCCGTCCCATTTTTCTCCTACGAGCAGTACTTC. It is translated as CASSLAVPFFSYEQYF.

This clone has just one count. DNA of the CDR3: TGTGCCAGCAGTGCAATTAGCGGGGGGGCGAGAGATACGCAGTATTTT. It specifies CASSAISGGARDTQYF. This chain joins TRBV27 and TRBJ2-3, with TRBD2 matching over 11 bases. J lost 5 bases, V lost 5 bases, and 9 bases had no gene match. Germline CDR1 is MNHEY and CDR2 is SMNVEV (reference sequence). The CDR3 is made up of 16 amino acids.

This clone was detected only a few times. The gene calls are TRBV5-1 and TRBJ2-1, with 12 bases aligning to TRBD2. Germline lookup yields CDR1 SGHRS and CDR2 YFSETQ. J gave up 10 bases and V 1 base, and 12 bases lay outside the gene matches. There are 17 residues in the CDR3. The CDR3 DNA is TGCGCCAGCAGCTTGTTGCTAGCGGGGGGGCAGGGGCGCGAGCAGTTCTTC. Protein sequence: CASSLLLAGGQGREQFF.

The V gene is TRBV19, the J gene TRBJ1-3, with TRBD1 matching 11 bases. Per the germline V gene, CDR1 is LNHDA and CDR2 is SQIVND (reference sequence). This CDR3 contains 17 residues. The trim removed 3 bases at V and 2 bases at J, leaving 6 bases unmatched. The CDR3, as DNA: TGTGCCAGTAGTATGATGTTGGGACAGGGGGCTGGAAACACCATATATTTT. It specifies CASSMMLGQGAGNTIYF.

The V call is TRBV27, the J call TRBJ2-5; 12 bases map to TRBD1. Germline loops: CDR1 MNHEY, CDR2 SMNVEV (reference sequence). Trimming at V came to 9 bases and at J to 6 bases, leaving 8 bases not matched to a gene. The CDR3 covers 14 residues. CDR3 in amino acids: CASRDRGRGKTQYF. In DNA form, the CDR3 reads TGTGCCAGTCGGGACAGGGGGCGAGGGAAGACCCAGTACTTC.

This clone was seen a handful of times. This chain uses TRBV5-1 with TRBJ2-4; possible D gene TRBD2, 6 bases. The CDR3 runs 17 residues. V dropped 2 bases and J dropped 3 bases, with 18 bases sitting between them. The germline gives CDR1 SGHRS, CDR2 YFSETQ. The CDR3 nucleotides are TGCGCCAGCAGCTTAACGATGGGCGGGGAGCGCAAAAACATTCAGTACTTC. It translates to CASSLTMGGERKNIQYF.

The chain uses TRBV5-1 and TRBJ2-5; D unresolved. The J call may be faulty, since TRBJ2-7 better matches the DNA end. Germline V gene data show CDR1 as SGHRS and CDR2 as YFSETQ. The CDR3 totals 14 residues. In nucleotides, the CDR3 is TGCGCCAGCAGCTTGGCGGGCAGCTCCTACGAGCAGTACTTC. Protein sequence: CASSLAGSSYEQYF.

The chain combines TRBV9 with TRBJ2-1; D not resolved. Germline V gene data show CDR1 as SGDLS and CDR2 as YYNGEE. There are 15 residues in the CDR3. Trimming pared 3 bases from V and 1 base from J, leaving 11 bases between. The CDR3 coding sequence is TGTGCCAGCAGCGGGCCCGTCGGGTCCTACAATGAGCAGTTCTTC. Amino acids: CASSGPVGSYNEQFF.

The chain carries TRBV4-2 and TRBJ2-5; 15 bases fit TRBD2. CDR1 is LGHNA, CDR2 YNFKEQ, per germline. The length of the CDR3 is 18 residues. Trimming at V came to 1 base and at J to 4 bases, leaving 7 bases not matched to a gene. This CDR3 reads CASSQGTSGGGGSETQYF. The CDR3 DNA sequence: TGTGCCAGCAGCCAAGGGACTAGCGGGGGGGGTGGTTCAGAGACCCAGTACTTC.

With respect to this clone: The CDR3 does not close with the conserved phenylalanine or tryptophan, likely indicating a read error. The chain has TRBV14 and TRBJ2-2; D ambiguous. V was trimmed by 0 bases and J by 5 bases, leaving 4 bases between them. The V gene's germline CDR1 is SGHDN and CDR2 FVKESK. The CDR3 has 13 amino acids. The CDR3 region has the DNA TGTGCCAGCAGCCAAGACAGGACCGGGGAGCTGTTTGTT. Its protein product is CASSQDRTGELFV.

The J gene is TRBJ2-7, the V gene TRBV7-6, with 7 bases fitting TRBD2. CDR1 SGHVS and CDR2 FNYEAQ come from the germline V gene. V gave up 5 bases and J gave up 5 bases; unmatched junction bases: 15. The CDR3 has 16 amino acids. CDR3 in amino acids: CASSPGGVAGAHEQYF. Here the CDR3 DNA reads TGTGCCAGCAGCCCCGGCGGAGTGGCGGGAGCTCACGAGCAGTACTTC.

V is TRBV18 and J is TRBJ2-1; TRBD2 might be the D (5 bases). Germline-derived CDR1 and CDR2 are KGHSH and LQKENI. The CDR3 has 15 residues. V dropped 2 bases and J dropped 3 bases, with 11 bases sitting between them. The CDR3 protein is CASSPERFLYNEQFF. CDR3 DNA sequence: TGTGCCAGCTCACCAGAGCGGTTCCTCTACAATGAGCAGTTCTTC.

This chain joins TRBV6-5 and TRBJ2-7; maybe TRBD1 (5 bases). V lost 2 bases, J lost 2 bases, and 13 bases lay in between. The CDR3 runs to 15 residues. Germline V gene lookup returns CDR1 MNHEY and CDR2 SVGAGI. Here the CDR3 DNA reads TGTGCCAGCAGTTACACAACGACAGATCCCTACGAGCAGTACTTC. This gives the protein CASSYTTTDPYEQYF.

A word on this clone: In the same sample, other DNA sequences code for this CDR3. The genes are TRBV5-1 and TRBJ1-3; D not resolved. The CDR3 runs 14 residues. CDR1 is SGHRS and CDR2 is YFSETQ in the germline V gene. With 0 bases removed from V and 4 bases from J, the gap between germline ends came to 8 bases. The CDR3 here is CASSLVGYGNTIYF. The DNA of the CDR3 is TGCGCCAGCAGCTTGGTGGGATACGGAAACACCATATATTTT.

This clone has a single count. V usage is TRBV7-6 and J usage is TRBJ2-5; 11 bases are shared with TRBD1. The junction had 15 bases not matched to a gene; V was cut back by 4 bases and J by 5 bases. Germline V gives CDR1 SGHVS, CDR2 FNYEAQ. CDR3 length equals 18 residues. CDR3 in amino acids: CASSYSFERTGGMETQYF. CDR3 in DNA: TGTGCCAGCAGCTACTCATTTGAGAGGACAGGGGGCATGGAGACCCAGTACTTC. Variable domain in full (rest from reference TRBV7-6 and TRBJ2-5): GAGVSQSPRYKVTKRGQDVALRCDPISGHVSLYWYRQALGQGPEFLTYFNYEAQQDKSGLPNDRFSAERPEGSISTLTIQRTEQRDSAMYRCASSYSFERTGGMETQYFGPGTRLLVL.

The V call is TRBV5-4, the J call TRBJ2-2, with 7 nucleotides matching TRBD2. Trimming took 4 bases from V and 0 from J; bases not matched to a gene: 3. Germline assignment: CDR1 SGHNT and CDR2 YYREEE (reference sequence). This CDR3 has 15 amino acids. The CDR3 loop reads CASSPGLANTGELFF. Written as DNA, the CDR3 is TGTGCCAGCAGCCCCGGACTAGCGAACACCGGGGAGCTGTTTTTT.

This clone was observed a few times. The chain links TRBV28 to TRBJ1-2, with D possibly TRBD1 on 5 matching bases. Trimming removed 2 bases at V and 2 bases at J, with 9 bases between. The CDR3 has 14 residues. Per germline, CDR1 MDHEN and CDR2 SYDVKM. The CDR3 loop reads CASSLVGVNYGYTF. For the CDR3, the DNA is TGTGCCAGCAGTTTAGTAGGGGTAAACTATGGCTACACCTTC.

In DNA, the CDR3 is TGTGCCAGTAGCCCCACAGCAGCAGCCCACAATGAGCAGTTCTTC. Protein: CASSPTAAAHNEQFF. This chain links TRBV19 with TRBJ2-1; D unresolved. V lost 6 bases and J 5 bases, leaving 17 bases between the germline ends. The CDR3 consists of 15 residues. From germline, CDR1 is LNHDA and CDR2 SQIVND (reference sequence).